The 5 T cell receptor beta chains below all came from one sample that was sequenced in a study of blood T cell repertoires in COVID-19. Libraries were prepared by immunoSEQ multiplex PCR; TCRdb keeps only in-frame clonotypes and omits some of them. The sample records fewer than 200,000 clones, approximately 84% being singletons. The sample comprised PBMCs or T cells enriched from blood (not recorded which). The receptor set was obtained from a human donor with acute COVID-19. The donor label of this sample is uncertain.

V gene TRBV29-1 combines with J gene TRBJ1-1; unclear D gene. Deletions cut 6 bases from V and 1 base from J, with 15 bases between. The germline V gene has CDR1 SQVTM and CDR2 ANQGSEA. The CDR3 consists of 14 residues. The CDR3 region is CSVAPGSKNTEAFF. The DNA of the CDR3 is TGCAGCGTAGCCCCGGGGTCCAAGAACACTGAAGCTTTCTTT.

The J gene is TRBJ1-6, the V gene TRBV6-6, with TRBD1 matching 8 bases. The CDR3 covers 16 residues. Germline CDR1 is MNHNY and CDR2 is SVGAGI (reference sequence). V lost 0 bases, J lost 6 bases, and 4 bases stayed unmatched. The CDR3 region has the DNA TGTGCCAGCAGTTACTCGTCTGGACAGGGTAATTCACCCCTCCACTTT. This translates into CASSYSSGQGNSPLHF.

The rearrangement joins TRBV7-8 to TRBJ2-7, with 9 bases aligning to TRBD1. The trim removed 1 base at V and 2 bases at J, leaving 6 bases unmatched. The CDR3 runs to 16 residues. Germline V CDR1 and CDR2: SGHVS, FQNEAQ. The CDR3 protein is CASSLEGQGIPYEQYF. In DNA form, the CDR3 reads TGTGCCAGCAGCTTAGAGGGACAGGGTATCCCCTACGAGCAGTACTTC.

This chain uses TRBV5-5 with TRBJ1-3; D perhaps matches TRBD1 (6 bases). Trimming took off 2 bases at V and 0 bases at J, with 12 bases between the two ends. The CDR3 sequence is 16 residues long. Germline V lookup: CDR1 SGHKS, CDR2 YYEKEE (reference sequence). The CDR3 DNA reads TGTGCCAGCAGCTTCAGCACAGGGTTCTCTGGAAACACCATATATTTT. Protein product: CASSFSTGFSGNTIYF.

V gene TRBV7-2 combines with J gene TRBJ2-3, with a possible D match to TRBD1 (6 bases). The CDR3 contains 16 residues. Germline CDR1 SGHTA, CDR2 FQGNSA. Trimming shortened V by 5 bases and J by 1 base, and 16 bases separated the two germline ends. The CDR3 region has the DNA TGTGCCAGCAGCCCCTTTCAGGGGCTCGGCACAGATACGCAGTATTTT. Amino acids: CASSPFQGLGTDTQYF.